This T cell receptor (beta chain) appears in the sequencing data of a study of T cell repertoires in cytomegalovirus infection. Study information: It was the public TCR beta signatures that indicated both CMV infection and matching HLA type. General study findings and limits: It was HLA-C-restricted CMV-specific TCR beta clonotypes that dominated the response ex vivo. The cumulative frequency of public TCR beta families distinguished individuals who carried CMV together with the relevant HLA.

MiXCR, run by TCRdb on the reads, gives a single entry per CDR3 protein. The sample carries about 400,000 distinct CDR3 sequences, about a sixth recorded once. The CDR3 has 15 amino acids. Germline assignment: CDR1 MNHGY and CDR2 SAAAGT. V lost 0 bases, J lost 4 bases, and 4 bases stayed unmatched. This clonotype was picked up a small number of times. As yet, its antigen is unknown. The chain carries TRBV6-8 and TRBJ1-1; 8 bases match TRBD1. Sequencing used PBMCs. The clonotype was recovered from a human donor in good health (CMV status not recorded). Some clones in this sample may be carry-over from other donors' samples. CDR3: CASSYSQGARTEAFF. CDR3 in DNA: TGTGCCAGCAGTTACTCGCAGGGGGCGCGCACTGAAGCTTTCTTT.